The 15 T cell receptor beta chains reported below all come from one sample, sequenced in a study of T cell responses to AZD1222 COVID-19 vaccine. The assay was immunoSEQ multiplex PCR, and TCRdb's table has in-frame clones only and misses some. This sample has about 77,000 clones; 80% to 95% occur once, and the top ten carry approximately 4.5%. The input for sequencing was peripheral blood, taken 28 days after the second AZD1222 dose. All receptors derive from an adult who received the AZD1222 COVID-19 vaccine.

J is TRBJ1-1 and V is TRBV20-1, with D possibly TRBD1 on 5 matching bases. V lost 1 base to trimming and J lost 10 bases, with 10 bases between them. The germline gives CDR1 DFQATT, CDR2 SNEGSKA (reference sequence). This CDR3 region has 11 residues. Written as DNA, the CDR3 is TGCAGTGCTAGAGCGAGCCAGGGAGCTTTCTTT. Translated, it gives CSARASQGAFF.

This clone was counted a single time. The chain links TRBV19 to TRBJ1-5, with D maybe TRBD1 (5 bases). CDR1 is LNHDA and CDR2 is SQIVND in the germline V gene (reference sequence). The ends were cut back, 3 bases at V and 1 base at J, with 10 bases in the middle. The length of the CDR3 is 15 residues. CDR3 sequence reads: CASSIAGVSNQPQHF. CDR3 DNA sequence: TGTGCCAGTAGTATTGCGGGGGTCAGCAATCAGCCCCAGCATTTT.

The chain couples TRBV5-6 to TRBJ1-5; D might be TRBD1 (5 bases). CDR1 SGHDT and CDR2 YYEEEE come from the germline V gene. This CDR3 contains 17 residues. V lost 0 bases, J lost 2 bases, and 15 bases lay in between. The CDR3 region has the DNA TGTGCCAGCAGCTTGGGCGTGAGGGGAAGGGGCAATCAGCCCCAGCATTTT. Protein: CASSLGVRGRGNQPQHF.

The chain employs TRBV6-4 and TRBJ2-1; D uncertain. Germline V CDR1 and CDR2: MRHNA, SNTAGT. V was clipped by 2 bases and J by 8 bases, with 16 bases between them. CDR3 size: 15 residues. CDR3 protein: CASSDLQRPVDEQFF. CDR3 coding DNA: TGTGCCAGCAGTGACCTACAGCGACCCGTAGATGAGCAGTTCTTC.

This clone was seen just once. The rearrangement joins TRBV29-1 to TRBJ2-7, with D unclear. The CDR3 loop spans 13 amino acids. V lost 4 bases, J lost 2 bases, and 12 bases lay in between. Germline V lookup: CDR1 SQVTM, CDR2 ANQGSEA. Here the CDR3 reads CSVGKGPPYEQYF. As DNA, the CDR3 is TGCAGCGTTGGTAAGGGTCCCCCCTACGAGCAGTACTTC.

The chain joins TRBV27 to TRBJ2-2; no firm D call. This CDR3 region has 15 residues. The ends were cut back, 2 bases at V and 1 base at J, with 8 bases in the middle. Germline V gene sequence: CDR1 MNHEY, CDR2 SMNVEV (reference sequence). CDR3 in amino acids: CASSLQSQNTGELFF. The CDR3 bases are TGTGCCAGCAGTTTACAGAGCCAGAACACCGGGGAGCTGTTTTTT.

The CDR3: CSVILAGGPDTQYF. CDR3 nucleotide sequence: TGCAGCGTCATACTAGCGGGAGGGCCGGATACGCAGTATTTT. This chain uses TRBV29-1 with TRBJ2-3; 13 nucleotides agree with TRBD2. The ends lost 6 bases at V and 6 bases at J; junction bases unmatched: 6. The length of the CDR3 is 14 residues. The V gene's germline CDR1 is SQVTM and CDR2 ANQGSEA.

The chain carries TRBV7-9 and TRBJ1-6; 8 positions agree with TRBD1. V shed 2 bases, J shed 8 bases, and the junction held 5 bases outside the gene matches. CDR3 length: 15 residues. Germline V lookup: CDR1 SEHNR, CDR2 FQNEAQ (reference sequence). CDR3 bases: TGTGCCAGCAGCTTACAGGGGGCTTCTTATTCACCCCTCCACTTT. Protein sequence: CASSLQGASYSPLHF.

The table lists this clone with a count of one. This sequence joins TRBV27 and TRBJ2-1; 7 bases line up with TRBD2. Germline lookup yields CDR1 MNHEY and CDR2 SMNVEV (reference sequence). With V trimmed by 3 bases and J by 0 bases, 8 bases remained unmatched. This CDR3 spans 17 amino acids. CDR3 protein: CASSFRLALSSYNEQFF. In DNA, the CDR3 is TGTGCCAGCAGTTTCCGACTAGCACTGAGCTCCTACAATGAGCAGTTCTTC.

CDR3 bases: TGCAGTGCTAGTCAGGGAGCCATTGCAACTAATGAAAAACTGTTTTTT. Translation gives CSASQGAIATNEKLFF. The rearrangement uses TRBV20-1 and TRBJ1-4; D may be TRBD1 (5 bases). Germline V gene lookup returns CDR1 DFQATT and CDR2 SNEGSKA (reference sequence). This CDR3 region has 16 residues. Trimming pared 3 bases from V and 0 bases from J, leaving 14 bases between.

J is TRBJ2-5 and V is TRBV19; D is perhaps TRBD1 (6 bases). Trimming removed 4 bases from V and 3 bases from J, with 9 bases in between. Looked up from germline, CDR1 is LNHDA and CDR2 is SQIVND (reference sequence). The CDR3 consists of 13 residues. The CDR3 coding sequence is TGTGCCAGTAGTAATCCAGGGGAAGAGACCCAGTACTTC. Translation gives CASSNPGEETQYF.

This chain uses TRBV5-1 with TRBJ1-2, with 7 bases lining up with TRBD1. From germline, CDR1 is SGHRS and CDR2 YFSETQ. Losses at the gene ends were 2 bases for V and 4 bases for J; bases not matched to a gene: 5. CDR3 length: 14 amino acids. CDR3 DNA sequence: TGCGCCAGCAGCTTTGACAGGGCGCCCTATGGCTACACCTTC. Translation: CASSFDRAPYGYTF.

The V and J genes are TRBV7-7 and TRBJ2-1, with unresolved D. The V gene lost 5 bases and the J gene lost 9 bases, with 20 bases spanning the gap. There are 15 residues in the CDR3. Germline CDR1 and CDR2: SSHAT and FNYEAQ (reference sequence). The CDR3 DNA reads TGTGCCAGCAGCCCAGCCGGGCCCGACCTAGGTGAGCAGTTCTTC. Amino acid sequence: CASSPAGPDLGEQFF.

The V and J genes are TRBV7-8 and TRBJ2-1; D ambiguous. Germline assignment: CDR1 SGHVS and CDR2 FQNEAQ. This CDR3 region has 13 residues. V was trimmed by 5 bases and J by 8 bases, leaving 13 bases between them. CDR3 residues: CASSPSEADEQFF. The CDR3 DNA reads TGTGCCAGCAGCCCCTCCGAGGCGGATGAGCAGTTCTTC.

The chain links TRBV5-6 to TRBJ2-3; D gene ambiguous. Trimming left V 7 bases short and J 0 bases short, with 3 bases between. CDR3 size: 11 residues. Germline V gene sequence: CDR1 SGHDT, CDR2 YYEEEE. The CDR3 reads CASHSTDTQYF. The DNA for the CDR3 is TGTGCCAGCCATAGCACAGATACGCAGTATTTT. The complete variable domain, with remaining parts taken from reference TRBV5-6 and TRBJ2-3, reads DAGVTQSPTHLIKTRGQQVTLRCSPKSGHDTVSWYQQALGQGPQFIFQYYEEEERQRGNFPDRFSGHQFPNYSSELNVNALLLGDSALYLCASHSTDTQYFGPGTRLTVL.